This T cell receptor (beta chain) was recovered during a study of blood T cell repertoires in COVID-19. Study-wide background: Material from acute and convalescent COVID-19 was sourced from the United States, Italy and Spain. The cDNA or gDNA used as material had been derived from T cells, B-cell-depleted T cells, or PBMCs.

V was pared by 3 bases and J by 0 bases, with 3 bases between. The CDR3 spans 12 residues. Per the germline V gene, CDR1 is KGHSH and CDR2 is LQKENI. As originally analysed: Estimated nucleated cell counts came from reference gene primer amplification. Some clones are missing from TCRdb's copy, which holds only in-frame ones; the method was immunoSEQ multiplex PCR. V, J and clone size derive from that table, while D and trimming were established from the DNA sequence. The sample includes roughly 75,000 clones, roughly 80% seen only once; the top ten take roughly 13%. This TCR derives from a man in his fifties or sixties with COVID-19, enrolled during active disease. The sequenced sample consisted of peripheral blood. J is TRBJ2-7 and V is TRBV18; D is uncertain. The chain's CDR3 is CASSPISYEQYF. CDR3 DNA sequence: TGTGCCAGCTCACCCATCTCCTACGAGCAGTACTTC.